This TCR beta chain was sequenced during a study of cytomegalovirus exposure and HLA in healthy donors. The length of the CDR3 is 15 residues. With V trimmed by 0 bases and J by 6 bases, 4 bases remained unmatched. From germline, CDR1 is SGHNT and CDR2 YYREEE (reference sequence). The repertoire was sequenced with immunoSEQ multiplex PCR; TCRdb's copy has only in-frame clones and lacks some. This sample has approximately 58,000 clones; more than 85% occur once, and the top ten carry about 2.2%. A word on this clone: Its antigen remains unknown.

Overall study results and limits: Reported performance of the classifier showed diagnosis of cytomegalovirus status with high specificity and sensitivity. Cytomegalovirus association was listed for 164 TCR beta chains.

This TCR was recovered from a woman aged 25-40 years in good health and CMV-seronegative. The source material was PBMCs. The V gene is TRBV5-4, the J gene TRBJ2-1, with TRBD2 matching over 9 bases. CDR3: CASSLDSGRTNEQFF. CDR3 bases: TGTGCCAGCAGCTTGGATAGCGGGAGAACCAATGAGCAGTTCTTC.